This section outlines one TCR beta chain sequence together with its context. What it recognizes is unknown. Profiling relied on immunoSEQ multiplex PCR, and the TCRdb table lists in-frame clones only, not all of them. Of 120,000 to 150,000 clones in the sample, 91% were seen once. These data belong to a study of T cell responses to AZD1222 COVID-19 vaccine. Study conclusions and caveats: Clonal diversity was possibly underestimated, and the donors were mostly white British, with more females. CD4 TCRs covered the whole spike, strongest at regions 160-218 and 743-854.

In germline, CDR1 is LGHNA, CDR2 YNFKEQ. Germline trimming cut 1 base from V and 2 bases from J; bases unmatched to any gene: 4. The length of the CDR3 is 16 residues. The sequenced sample was peripheral blood, obtained on day 0 of AZD1222 vaccination. The receptor was isolated from an adult in good health. The chain couples TRBV4-2 to TRBJ2-1; TRBD1 matches 8 bases. The CDR3 reads CASSQAQGGTYNEQFF. In DNA, the CDR3 is TGTGCCAGCAGCCAAGCACAGGGGGGAACCTACAATGAGCAGTTCTTC.